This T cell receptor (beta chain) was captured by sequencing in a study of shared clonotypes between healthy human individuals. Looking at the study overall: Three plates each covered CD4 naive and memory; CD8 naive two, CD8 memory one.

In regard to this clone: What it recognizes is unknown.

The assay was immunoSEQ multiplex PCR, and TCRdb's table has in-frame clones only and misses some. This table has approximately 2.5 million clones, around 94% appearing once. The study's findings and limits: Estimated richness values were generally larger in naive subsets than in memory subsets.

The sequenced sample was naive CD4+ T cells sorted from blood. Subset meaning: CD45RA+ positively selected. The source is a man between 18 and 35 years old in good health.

CDR3 amino acids: CASSLGTILEQFF. In DNA, the CDR3 is TGTGCCAGCAGCTTAGGCACTATACTAGAGCAGTTCTTC. The chain has TRBV7-2 and TRBJ2-1; unclear D gene. Trimming took off 1 base at V and 10 bases at J, with 11 bases between the two ends. This CDR3 has 13 residues. The germline V gene has CDR1 SGHTA and CDR2 FQGNSA.